Shown below are 31 T cell receptor beta chains from a single sample sequenced in a study of T-cell memory formation after mild COVID-19. MiXCR, run by TCRdb on the 5' RACE reads, gives a single entry per CDR3 protein. The sample contains some 150,000 distinct CDR3 sequences, over 6% of which appear only once. The sequencing input was PBMCs or a T cell subset sorted from them (not recorded which). The receptors derive from an adult woman who had mild COVID-19 (a few samples of this study predate the infection). Cell type and time point are not known.

This clonotype has ten or more counts. A single base separates this from a much larger clone, so it may be a read error. The chain's CDR3 is CAGSPESRNTEAFF. The DNA of the CDR3 is TGTGCCGGCAGCCCAGAGAGTAGGAACACTGAAGCTTTCTTT. The genes are TRBV7-9 and TRBJ1-1; D ambiguous. The length of the CDR3 is 14 residues. CDR1 and CDR2 from the germline V gene are SEHNR and FQNEAQ (reference sequence).

This clonotype was counted many times. This rearrangement joins TRBV11-2 to TRBJ2-1, with 16 positions matching TRBD2. CDR1 is SGHAT, CDR2 FQNNGV, per germline. V lost 5 bases and J lost 7; bases outside the gene matches: 8. The CDR3 has 17 amino acids. The CDR3 nucleotides read TGTGCCAGCAGCAATGCCCCGGGACTAGCGGGGGGGAATGAGCAGTTCTTC. As protein: CASSNAPGLAGGNEQFF.

This clonotype has just a few counts. V is TRBV29-1 and J is TRBJ2-2, with 9 bases matching TRBD2. CDR1 is SQVTM, CDR2 ANQGSEA, per germline. The V gene end was trimmed by 4 bases and the J gene end by 0 bases; junction bases not matched to a gene: 0. CDR3 length equals 14 residues. The CDR3 sequence: CSVGLAANTGELFF. The CDR3 nucleotides read TGCAGCGTTGGACTAGCGGCGAACACCGGGGAGCTGTTTTTT.

Ten or more counts support this clonotype. This rearrangement joins TRBV12-3 or TRBV12-4 to TRBJ1-6; unclear D gene. The CDR3 is 14 residues long. Trimming took 6 bases from V and 7 from J, leaving 13 bases between them. CDR3 nucleotide sequence: TGTGCCAGCAGCCCGGACGGGGAGAATTCACCCCTCCACTTT. It translates to CASSPDGENSPLHF.

A few counts support this clonotype. The genes are TRBV15 and TRBJ1-5; D gene ambiguous. This CDR3 has 14 amino acids. From germline, CDR1 is LNHNV and CDR2 YYDKDF (reference sequence). Trimming left V 4 bases short and J 7 bases short, with 14 bases between. The CDR3 coding sequence is TGTGCCACCAGCACCGGGCCGCGGGAACAGCCCCAGCATTTT. Translation: CATSTGPREQPQHF.

Many counts were recorded for this clonotype. The rearrangement joins TRBV20-1 to TRBJ2-3, with D hard to call. The germline V gene has CDR1 DFQATT and CDR2 SNEGSKA (reference sequence). The V end lost 0 bases, the J end lost 0 bases, and 7 bases lay between the germline ends. This CDR3 has 14 amino acids. For the CDR3, the DNA is TGCAGTGCTAGAGATCTCTGGAGCACAGATACGCAGTATTTT. Its translation is CSARDLWSTDTQYF.

The sample holds a few counts of this clonotype. The DNA of the CDR3 is TGTGCCAGCAGTGATGACGATCAGCCCCAGCATTTT. Protein product: CASSDDDQPQHF. This chain uses TRBV2 with TRBJ1-5; D remains unclear. Germline CDR1 SNHLY, CDR2 FYNNEI. CDR3 length equals 12 residues. V was clipped by 3 bases and J by 5 bases, with 5 bases between them.

This clonotype turned up a few times. The J gene is TRBJ1-4, the V gene TRBV5-1; TRBD1 aligns across 7 bases. From germline, CDR1 is SGHRS and CDR2 YFSETQ. The CDR3 spans 15 residues. Germline trimming cut 4 bases from V and 0 bases from J; bases unmatched to any gene: 3. The CDR3 region is CASSVGQSTNEKLFF. CDR3 DNA sequence: TGCGCCAGCAGCGTGGGACAGTCAACTAATGAAAAACTGTTTTTT.

This clonotype has at least ten counts. V gene TRBV7-6 combines with J gene TRBJ1-6; no clear D gene. V was cut by 5 bases and J by 6 bases, with 5 bases left in between. The CDR3 sequence is 12 residues long. Germline values: CDR1 SGHVS, CDR2 FNYEAQ. Here the CDR3 reads CASSPVNSPLHF. CDR3 nucleotides: TGTGCCAGCAGCCCGGTTAATTCACCCCTCCACTTT.

The chain links TRBV20-1 to TRBJ1-2; 7 nucleotides line up with TRBD1. This CDR3 is 14 amino acids long. Unmatched junction bases numbered 9, after V lost 3 bases and J lost 5 bases. Per the germline V gene, CDR1 is DFQATT and CDR2 is SNEGSKA (reference sequence). CDR3 loop: CSARGDSGTYGYTF. In DNA form, the CDR3 reads TGCAGTGCTAGGGGGGACAGTGGAACGTATGGCTACACCTTC.

This clonotype came up many times. The junction departs from germline at one end; a sequencing error may be responsible. This chain joins TRBV11-1 and TRBJ1-1, with no clear D. This CDR3 has 14 residues. From germline, CDR1 is SGHAT and CDR2 FQDESV (reference sequence). In DNA, the CDR3 is TGTGCCAGCACCTTAGGGCTTATGAACACTGAAGCTTTCTTT. Translation gives CASTLGLMNTEAFF.

In this sample, this clonotype turned up many times. V usage is TRBV4-1 and J usage is TRBJ1-1; D is uncertain. Trimming removed 6 bases from V and 4 bases from J, with 21 bases in between. This CDR3 has 16 residues. From germline, CDR1 is MGHRA and CDR2 YSYEKL. The CDR3 region has the DNA TGCGCCAGCAGTCCGGCGCTTTCTTCGGCAGTCACTGAAGCTTTCTTT. Residues: CASSPALSSAVTEAFF.

This clonotype was seen repeatedly, ten times or more. The chain uses TRBV20-1 and TRBJ2-1; 8 bases are shared with TRBD2. The ends lost 4 bases at V and 6 bases at J; junction bases unmatched: 11. Germline values: CDR1 DFQATT, CDR2 SNEGSKA (reference sequence). The CDR3 totals 15 residues. The CDR3 sequence: CSATPTGTRANEQFF. CDR3 nucleotides: TGCAGTGCTACACCGACCGGGACTAGGGCCAATGAGCAGTTCTTC.

This clonotype was seen a handful of times. The CDR3 sequence: CASSQDLGIMNTEAFF. Written as DNA, the CDR3 is TGTGCCAGCAGCCAAGATCTAGGGATAATGAACACTGAAGCTTTCTTT. The J gene is TRBJ1-1, the V gene TRBV3-1, with D uncertain. V was trimmed by 0 bases and J by 0 bases, leaving 11 bases between them. Germline lookup yields CDR1 LGHDT and CDR2 YNNKEL (reference sequence). The CDR3 totals 16 residues.

This clonotype was counted at least ten times. The chain employs TRBV4-2 and TRBJ1-5; maybe TRBD1 (6 bases). Trimming removed 0 bases at V and 1 base at J, with 7 bases between. Germline CDR1 and CDR2: LGHNA and YNFKEQ. The CDR3 is 15 amino acids. The CDR3 DNA reads as TGTGCCAGCAGCCAAGACAGGGGAAGCAATCAGCCCCAGCATTTT. This encodes CASSQDRGSNQPQHF.

This chain connects TRBV5-5 to TRBJ2-7, with 11 bases fitting TRBD2. V was clipped by 0 bases and J by 7 bases; unmatched bases: 6. From germline, CDR1 is SGHKS and CDR2 YYEKEE (reference sequence). This CDR3 has 15 amino acids. CDR3 residues: CASSLDIAGGREQYF. DNA for the CDR3: TGTGCCAGCAGCTTGGATATAGCGGGAGGGAGGGAGCAGTACTTC.

This clonotype was recorded many times. The chain links TRBV20-1 to TRBJ1-2, with a possible D match to TRBD1 (5 bases). Germline CDR1 is DFQATT and CDR2 is SNEGSKA (reference sequence). The CDR3 is 12 residues long. Trimming pared 5 bases from V and 6 bases from J, leaving 13 bases between. The DNA of the CDR3 is TGCAGTGCTCGAACAGGTGGTCATGGCTACACCTTC. This sequence encodes CSARTGGHGYTF.

V gene TRBV4-1 combines with J gene TRBJ1-5; D call uncertain. Deletions cut 0 bases from V and 3 bases from J, with 12 bases between. Per germline, CDR1 MGHRA and CDR2 YSYEKL. The CDR3 extends over 16 amino acids. The CDR3 DNA is TGCGCCAGCAGCCAAGAAGGAGGCACGTTCAATCAGCCCCAGCATTTT. It translates to CASSQEGGTFNQPQHF.

This clonotype has a handful of counts. At one end the junction does not follow the germline gene, possibly because of a read error. V gene TRBV2 combines with J gene TRBJ1-2; TRBD1 is a possible D gene (6 bases). The V gene's germline CDR1 is SNHLY and CDR2 FYNNEI. The CDR3 contains 12 residues. The CDR3 DNA is TGTGCCAGCGGGGGACACGTAGGGGTTTCCGTGTTC. Translation: CASGGHVGVSVF.

This clonotype was detected only a few times. The rearrangement uses TRBV7-9 and TRBJ2-5; 9 bases line up with TRBD1. The CDR3 length is 16 residues. CDR1 is SEHNR and CDR2 is FQNEAQ in the germline V gene (reference sequence). V lost 3 bases, J lost 5 bases, and 10 bases stayed unmatched. DNA of the CDR3: TGTGCCAGCAGCTTCTTACCGACAGGGGGTCGCGAGACCCAGTACTTC. Translated: CASSFLPTGGRETQYF.

This clonotype was observed a few times. The chain has TRBV29-1 and TRBJ1-1; D might be TRBD1 (6 bases). Germline CDR1 SQVTM, CDR2 ANQGSEA. The CDR3 consists of 13 residues. The CDR3 here is CSVPKQGSTEAFF. The CDR3 nucleotides are TGCAGTGTCCCAAAACAGGGAAGCACTGAAGCTTTCTTT.

This CDR3 reads CASSSQGYYGYTF. CDR3 nucleotides: TGTGCCAGCAGCTCACAGGGATACTATGGCTACACCTTC. The V and J genes are TRBV14 and TRBJ1-2; TRBD1 is a possible D gene (6 bases). The ends were cut back, 5 bases at V and 3 bases at J, with 10 bases in the middle. Germline loops: CDR1 SGHDN, CDR2 FVKESK. The CDR3 has 13 residues.

This clonotype turned up a few times. CDR3 region: CSVARGSGGNGYTF. For the CDR3, the DNA is TGCAGCGTCGCCCGTGGCAGTGGGGGAAATGGCTACACCTTC. This chain uses TRBV29-1 with TRBJ1-2; maybe TRBD1 (5 bases). Trimming removed 6 bases at V and 6 bases at J, with 20 bases between. CDR3 length: 14 residues. CDR1 is SQVTM, CDR2 ANQGSEA, per germline.

The chain recombines TRBV5-1 with TRBJ2-2; 8 nucleotides align to TRBD1. The CDR3 consists of 16 residues. J gave up 0 bases and V 4 bases, and 5 bases lay outside the gene matches. Germline lookup yields CDR1 SGHRS and CDR2 YFSETQ. The CDR3 is CASSPPDRANTGELFF. Here the CDR3 DNA reads TGCGCCAGCAGCCCACCGGACAGGGCGAACACCGGGGAGCTGTTTTTT.

This clonotype was seen at least ten times. J is TRBJ2-3 and V is TRBV7-8, with 13 bases identical to TRBD2. With V trimmed by 5 bases and J by 1 base, 18 bases remained unmatched. The CDR3 runs to 21 residues. CDR1 is SGHVS, CDR2 FQNEAQ, per germline. The CDR3 region is CASSLRTKTSGRASGTDTQYF. Written as DNA, the CDR3 is TGTGCCAGCAGCCTCCGAACCAAAACTAGCGGGAGGGCAAGCGGCACAGATACGCAGTATTTT.

This clonotype showed up many times. The chain combines TRBV3-1 with TRBJ1-6; the D gene is possibly TRBD1 (6 bases). V was cut by 0 bases and J by 10 bases, with 19 bases left in between. Germline V gene data show CDR1 as LGHDT and CDR2 as YNNKEL (reference sequence). The CDR3 has 17 residues. CDR3 amino acids: CASSQDPRQALRSPLHF. The CDR3 coding sequence is TGTGCCAGCAGCCAAGATCCCCGACAGGCACTACGATCACCCCTCCACTTT.

This clonotype was picked up many times. The rearrangement links TRBV12-3 or TRBV12-4 to TRBJ2-1; TRBD2 aligns across 12 bases. There are 16 residues in the CDR3. V gave up 6 bases and J gave up 5 bases; unmatched junction bases: 8. CDR3 in amino acids: CASRPSGGDHNNEQFF. DNA of the CDR3: TGTGCCAGCAGACCTAGCGGGGGGGACCACAACAATGAGCAGTTCTTC.

This clonotype was recorded at least ten times. The J gene is TRBJ1-5, the V gene TRBV4-2, with 10 nucleotides matching TRBD1. The V and J ends lost 0 bases and 4 bases, in that order; junction bases with no gene match: 3. CDR1 and CDR2 (germline): LGHNA, YNFKEQ. The CDR3 has 16 amino acids. The CDR3: CASSQDKGQGNQPQHF. The CDR3 DNA is TGTGCCAGCAGCCAAGATAAGGGACAGGGGAATCAGCCCCAGCATTTT.

The CDR3 is CASSLLISGIPYEQYF. CDR3 coding DNA: TGCGCCAGCAGCTTACTTATCTCGGGAATCCCCTACGAGCAGTACTTC. This chain joins TRBV5-1 and TRBJ2-7; D is perhaps TRBD2 (5 bases). V shed 2 bases and J shed 2 bases, with 17 bases lying between them. CDR3 length: 16 amino acids. Germline assignment: CDR1 SGHRS and CDR2 YFSETQ.

Ten or more counts support this clonotype. The chain couples TRBV7-2 to TRBJ2-7, with 13 bases matching TRBD2. Per the germline V gene, CDR1 is SGHTA and CDR2 is FQGNSA. The CDR3 covers 17 residues. The J segment lost 1 base and the V segment lost 5 bases, leaving 8 bases of the junction unmatched. Written as DNA, the CDR3 is TGTGCCAGCAGCCTTTTACTAGCGGGGGGGATGTCCTACGAGCAGTACTTC. Translated, it gives CASSLLLAGGMSYEQYF.

In this sample, this clonotype turned up many times. The V and J genes are TRBV5-4 and TRBJ1-5; D is possibly TRBD1 (6 bases). Trimming took off 4 bases at V and 3 bases at J, with 14 bases between the two ends. Germline CDR1 is SGHNT and CDR2 is YYREEE (reference sequence). The CDR3 totals 15 residues. The DNA for the CDR3 is TGTGCCAGCAGCCCTGAACAGGGCCCCAATCAGCCCCAGCATTTT. It codes for CASSPEQGPNQPQHF.